The T cell receptor (beta chain) described here comes from a study of blood T cell repertoires in COVID-19. Study background: Samples came from the United States, Italy and Spain, spanning acute and convalescent COVID-19. From T cells, B-cell-depleted T cells, or PBMCs came the material, which was cDNA or gDNA.

This CDR3 has 15 amino acids. Germline V gene data show CDR1 as SGHRS and CDR2 as YFSETQ. Trimming took off 3 bases at V and 5 bases at J, with 17 bases between the two ends. Source study methods: Amplification with reference gene primers provided the estimates of nucleated cell counts. TCRdb keeps only in-frame clones here, not all; method: immunoSEQ multiplex PCR. Clone size and V and J calls were adopted from that table, with D and trimming inferred from the DNA. Here the sample spans under 100,000 clones, 81% being singletons. The chain recombines TRBV5-1 with TRBJ1-1, with D tentatively TRBD1 (6 bases). Sequenced input: peripheral blood. This clonotype was sampled from a man older than 75 with active or convalescent COVID-19. DNA for the CDR3: TGCGCCAGCAGCTCCCTGGGCGGGGGCGTGACTGAAGCTTTCTTT. It specifies CASSSLGGGVTEAFF.